This is a list of T cell receptor beta chains from one sample in a study of blood T cell repertoires in COVID-19. Using immunoSEQ multiplex PCR, the repertoire was profiled, and TCRdb retains in-frame clones only, with some absent. The table lists approximately 300,000 clones, approximately 81% of them singletons. Sequenced material: PBMCs or T cells enriched from blood (not recorded which). The source is a woman in her twenties or thirties who had been exposed to COVID-19. Each CDR3 is given with its conserved first and last residue. The D gene is left open where the match is weak. Clone size appears in some rows only: once, few, many, or a class for an expanded clone.

D gene,V gene,J gene,clone size,CDR3 protein,CDR3 DNA
-,TRBV12-3/TRBV12-4,TRBJ2-1,-,CASSFDRYNEQFF,TGTGCCAGCAGTTTCGACAGATACAATGAGCAGTTCTTC
TRBD1,TRBV25-1,TRBJ2-3,-,CASSDYRGVVADTQYF,TGTGCCAGCAGTGATTACAGGGGGGTGGTGGCAGATACGCAGTATTTT
TRBD1,TRBV6-5,TRBJ1-2,once,CASLTGTGRGGGYTF,TGTGCCAGTCTGACCGGGACAGGGCGCGGAGGGGGCTACACCTTC
-,TRBV29-1,TRBJ1-2,-,CSVLSGDGYTF,TGCAGCGTTCTCTCAGGGGACGGCTACACCTTC
TRBD1,TRBV28,TRBJ1-3,-,CASSHIRRDRGSSGNTIYF,TGTGCCAGCAGCCATATTAGAAGGGACAGGGGGAGCTCTGGAAACACCATATATTTT
-,TRBV4-1,TRBJ2-2,once,CASSQDRGNTGELFF,TGCGCCAGCAGCCAAGATAGAGGAAACACCGGGGAGCTGTTTTTT
-,TRBV12-5,TRBJ1-1,few,CASGLRGYTEAFF,TGTGCTAGTGGTTTAAGAGGGTACACTGAAGCTTTCTTT
-,TRBV15,TRBJ1-4,once,CATSRTLSSSYEKLFF,TGTGCCACCAGCAGAACGCTGAGCTCATCCTACGAAAAACTGTTTTTT
-,TRBV27,TRBJ1-1,-,CASRLGVNTEAFF,TGTGCCAGCAGGCTAGGGGTGAACACTGAAGCTTTCTTT
-,TRBV30,TRBJ2-2,once,CAWSYQGAGELFF,TGTGCCTGGAGTTATCAGGGTGCCGGGGAGCTGTTTTTT
TRBD2,TRBV28,TRBJ2-7,-,CASSLTSASSYEQYF,TGTGCCAGCAGCCTGACTAGCGCGAGCTCCTACGAGCAGTACTTC
TRBD2,TRBV28,TRBJ2-1,-,CASRKLAGAVNEQFF,TGTGCCAGCAGAAAGCTAGCGGGAGCGGTCAATGAGCAGTTCTTC
TRBD1,TRBV18,TRBJ1-3,-,CASSPPTGTGSGNTIYF,TGTGCCAGCTCACCACCGACCGGGACAGGGTCTGGAAACACCATATATTTT
-,TRBV18,TRBJ1-3,-,CASSLYGSRLSGNTIYF,TGTGCCAGCTCACTGTATGGGAGCAGACTCTCTGGAAACACCATATATTTT
TRBD2,TRBV7-2,TRBJ2-7,-,CASSLLGTSGGHFSYEQYF,TGTGCCAGCAGCTTGCTCGGGACTAGCGGGGGGCACTTCTCCTACGAGCAGTACTTC
TRBD1,TRBV27,TRBJ2-5,-,CASSSRGQTQETQYF,TGTGCCAGCAGTTCTCGGGGACAGACACAAGAGACCCAGTACTTC
TRBD1,TRBV12-5,TRBJ1-1,-,CASGLAIRTGQTEAFF,TGTGCTAGTGGTTTGGCAATTCGGACAGGGCAAACTGAAGCTTTCTTT
TRBD1,TRBV6-5,TRBJ1-5,-,CASSLYQGENQPQHF,TGTGCCAGCAGTCTTTACCAGGGGGAGAATCAGCCCCAGCATTTT
TRBD1,TRBV7-2,TRBJ1-4,-,CASSSTTGGNEKLFF,TGTGCCAGCAGCTCCACGACAGGGGGTAATGAAAAACTGTTTTTT
TRBD1,TRBV9,TRBJ1-5,-,CASSVDGQGDQPQHF,TGTGCCAGCAGCGTAGATGGTCAGGGGGATCAGCCCCAGCATTTT
-,TRBV7-9,TRBJ1-2,-,CASSFGSGEDYTF,TGTGCCAGCAGCTTCGGTTCAGGGGAAGACTACACCTTC
TRBD1,TRBV6-2/TRBV6-3,TRBJ1-5,-,CASSYSHGQGEVQPQHF,TGTGCCAGCAGTTACTCTCACGGACAGGGGGAGGTTCAGCCCCAGCATTTT
-,TRBV7-3,TRBJ1-6,many,CASSLDPGNSPLHF,TGTGCCAGCAGCTTAGATCCGGGGAATTCACCCCTCCACTTT
-,TRBV6-1,TRBJ2-7,-,CASSEALTTYPYEQYF,TGTGCCAGCAGTGAAGCCCTCACGACTTACCCCTACGAGCAGTACTTC
-,TRBV6-5,TRBJ1-4,-,CASSLDSGGEKLFF,TGTGCCAGCAGTCTGGACTCTGGAGGCGAAAAACTGTTTTTT
-,TRBV2,TRBJ1-1,-,CASKFEGQNTEAFF,TGTGCCAGCAAATTTGAGGGACAGAACACTGAAGCTTTCTTT
TRBD1,TRBV5-4,TRBJ1-1,few,CASSFGQGNTEAFF,TGTGCCAGCAGCTTTGGACAGGGTAACACTGAAGCTTTCTTT
-,TRBV19,TRBJ2-2,few,CASSIEEGFTGELFF,TGTGCCAGTAGTATAGAGGAGGGGTTCACCGGGGAGCTGTTTTTT
TRBD1,TRBV28,TRBJ1-2,-,CASSIPQGGDGYTF,TGTGCCAGCAGTATCCCTCAGGGGGGAGACGGCTACACCTTC
TRBD1,TRBV5-1,TRBJ1-3,-,CASSFGQGATGNTIYF,TGCGCCAGCAGCTTTGGTCAGGGGGCAACTGGAAACACCATATATTTT
-,TRBV7-9,TRBJ1-4,-,CASSSLVMEKLFF,TGTGCCAGCAGCAGCTTGGTGATGGAAAAACTGTTTTTT
-,TRBV6-2/TRBV6-3,TRBJ1-6,-,CASSYSTASGQRNSPLHF,TGTGCCAGCAGTTACTCGACGGCCAGCGGTCAGAGGAATTCACCCCTCCACTTT
TRBD1,TRBV13,TRBJ2-2,-,CASSVVRGLAGELFF,TGTGCCAGCAGTGTGGTTAGGGGGCTAGCCGGGGAGCTGTTTTTT
-,TRBV7-9,TRBJ1-1,-,CASSAQGLNTEAFF,TGTGCCAGCAGCGCTCAGGGGTTGAACACTGAAGCTTTCTTT
-,TRBV2,TRBJ2-5,-,CASSKTLQETQYF,TGTGCCAGCAGTAAGACTTTACAAGAGACCCAGTACTTC
-,TRBV29-1,TRBJ1-3,-,CSVEFGLSDSGNTIYF,TGCAGCGTTGAATTTGGGCTTTCCGACTCTGGAAACACCATATATTTT
-,TRBV21-1,TRBJ2-3,-,CASSKVTVSPTKNWTQYF,TGTGCCAGCAGCAAAGTGACAGTCAGCCCTACGAAAAATTGGACGCAGTATTTT
-,TRBV7-8,TRBJ1-2,-,CASSFRGIASFGDGLVGYTF,TGTGCCAGCAGCTTTCGGGGAATAGCTTCGTTTGGAGACGGATTAGTGGGCTACACCTTC
-,TRBV5-6,TRBJ1-3,-,CASSPWGGAGNTIYF,TGTGCCAGCAGCCCTTGGGGGGGGGCTGGAAACACCATATATTTT
-,TRBV5-4,TRBJ1-2,-,CASSFGGRGWSGGYTF,TGTGCCAGCAGCTTTGGGGGCAGGGGATGGAGTGGTGGCTACACCTTC
TRBD1,TRBV10-3,TRBJ2-1,-,CATRGQGLEQFF,TGTGCCACCAGGGGGCAGGGGCTCGAGCAGTTCTTC
TRBD1,TRBV28,TRBJ1-2,-,CASRAGTGIYGYTF,TGTGCCAGCAGAGCCGGGACAGGGATATATGGCTACACCTTC
-,TRBV24-1,TRBJ1-1,-,CATSDSRGAFF,TGTGCCACCAGTGATTCTAGGGGAGCTTTCTTT
-,TRBV28,TRBJ1-1,-,CASRISQTVNTEAFF,TGTGCCAGCAGAATAAGCCAGACAGTGAACACTGAAGCTTTCTTT
-,TRBV3-1/TRBV3-2,TRBJ1-5,once,CASSQTAGGPQHF,TGTGCCAGCAGCCAAACGGCCGGGGGGCCCCAGCATTTT
-,TRBV13,TRBJ2-1,-,CASTGDGDNEQFF,TGTGCCAGCACGGGGGACGGGGACAATGAGCAGTTCTTC
-,TRBV21-1,TRBJ2-2,-,CASSKGRRTGELFF,TGTGCCAGCAGCAAGGGCAGACGGACCGGGGAGCTGTTTTTT
-,TRBV30,TRBJ1-1,-,CAWQTTANTEAFF,TGTGCCTGGCAGACCACAGCGAACACTGAAGCTTTCTTT
TRBD1,TRBV11-2,TRBJ2-7,-,CASRSPGTGEEQYF,TGTGCCAGCAGATCCCCAGGGACAGGGGAAGAGCAGTACTTC
-,TRBV30,TRBJ1-5,once,CAWDKGGDNQPQHF,TGTGCCTGGGACAAGGGAGGGGATAATCAGCCCCAGCATTTT